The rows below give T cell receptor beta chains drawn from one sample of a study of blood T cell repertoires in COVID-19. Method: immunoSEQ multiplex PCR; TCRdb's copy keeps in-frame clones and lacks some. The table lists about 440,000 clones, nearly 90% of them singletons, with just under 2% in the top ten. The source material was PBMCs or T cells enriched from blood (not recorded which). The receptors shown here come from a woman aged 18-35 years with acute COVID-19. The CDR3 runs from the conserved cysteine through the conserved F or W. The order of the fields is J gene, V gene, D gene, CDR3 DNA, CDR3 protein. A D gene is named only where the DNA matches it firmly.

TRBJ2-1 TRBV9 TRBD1 TGTGCCAGCAGCCAATCGGGACAGTACAATGAGCAGTTCTTC CASSQSGQYNEQFF
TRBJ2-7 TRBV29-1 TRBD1 TGCAGCGTTACAGGACAGGGGGCCTACGAGCAGTACTTC CSVTGQGAYEQYF
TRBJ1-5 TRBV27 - TGTGCCACAGGGGTTTGGGGCAATCAGCCCCAGCATTTT CATGVWGNQPQHF
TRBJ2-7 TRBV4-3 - TGCGCCAGCAGCCAGGGCTCACTAGGCTCCTACGAGCAGTACTTC CASSQGSLGSYEQYF
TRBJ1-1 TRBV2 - TGTGCCGGTAGGGGCCTAAGAACTGAAGCTTTCTTT CAGRGLRTEAFF
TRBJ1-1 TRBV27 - TGTGCCACCCGCCGCTTAACAGGGAACACTGAAGCTTTCTTT CATRRLTGNTEAFF
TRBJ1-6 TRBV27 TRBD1 TGTGCCACCTCAATGAGGGGGCGATCACCCCTCCACTTT CATSMRGRSPLHF
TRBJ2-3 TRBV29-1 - TGCAGCGTTGTTAGAGGGGGACACACAGATACGCAGTATTTT CSVVRGGHTDTQYF
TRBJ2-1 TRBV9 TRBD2 TGTGCCAGCAGCGTAGGGGGGGACTATAACAATGAGCAGTTCTTC CASSVGGDYNNEQFF
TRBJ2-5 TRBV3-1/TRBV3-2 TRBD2 TGTGCCAGCAGCCAAGAACGAATACTAGCGGGGCGGGAGACCCAGTACTTC CASSQERILAGRETQYF